Listed below are T cell receptor beta chains from one sample, sequenced in a study of human T cells and chemical hapten exposure. TCRdb itself ran the RACE reads through MiXCR, one entry per CDR3 protein. The sample contains some 340,000 distinct CDR3 sequences, around 7% of which appear only once. The sequences come from whole blood, collected in connection with sensitization to the hapten diphenylcyclopropenone (DPC). All receptors come from a young woman with alopecia areata. Some clones in this sample may be carry-over from other donors' samples. Both conserved end residues are part of each CDR3. D genes are given only for firm matches. Size is stated for part of the rows, as once, few or many counts, or as a class when the clone is expanded.

J	size	D	V	DNA	CDR3
TRBJ1-1	-	-	TRBV18	TGTGCCAGCTCACCAACGAATAACATTGAAGCTTTCTTT	CASSPTNNIEAFF
TRBJ2-3	many	TRBD1	TRBV6-6	TGTGCCAGCCGCAATCAGCCGGGACAGGGTATAGATACGCAGTATTTT	CASRNQPGQGIDTQYF
TRBJ2-7	few	-	TRBV7-9	TGTGCCAGCAGCTTAGGCGGGCAGGGTCCCTACGAGCAGTACTTC	CASSLGGQGPYEQYF
TRBJ2-1	few	-	TRBV18	TGTGCCAGCTCACCATTACAGAATGAACAGTTCTTC	CASSPLQNEQFF
TRBJ2-2	many	-	TRBV29-1	TGCAGCGTTCCTAGGTTTGAGAACACCGGGGAGCTGTTTTTT	CSVPRFENTGELFF
TRBJ2-3	few	TRBD2	TRBV5-6	TGTGCCAGCAGCTTGACTAGCGGGGGGAGAAGGCAGCCAGATACGCAGTATTTT	CASSLTSGGRRQPDTQYF
TRBJ2-1	-	TRBD2	TRBV3-1	TGTGCCAGCAGCCAAGAAGGAACTAGCGGGGGTCGCAATGAGCAGTTCTTC	CASSQEGTSGGRNEQFF
TRBJ1-2	-	-	TRBV5-1	TGCGCCAGCAGCATGGACAGAGTTAACTATGGCTACACCTTC	CASSMDRVNYGYTF
TRBJ1-5	few	-	TRBV20-1	TGCAGTGCCCCCAAAGGCAATCAGCCCCAGCATTTT	CSAPKGNQPQHF
TRBJ2-7	many	TRBD1	TRBV4-2	TGTGCCAGCAGCCACGCCGGACAGGGTGGCGCCTACGAGCAGTACTTC	CASSHAGQGGAYEQYF
TRBJ2-3	-	TRBD2	TRBV10-3	TGTGCCATCAGTGGGACCGGGACTAGTAACACAGATACGCAGTATTTT	CAISGTGTSNTDTQYF
TRBJ1-3	-	-	TRBV5-6	TGTGCCAGCAGCGATATTGGACAGAGAGGAAACACCATATATTTT	CASSDIGQRGNTIYF
TRBJ2-1	-	-	TRBV28	TGTGCCAGCAGTCCCTCCGGGACCCAGCCCGGAGATGAGCAGTTCTTC	CASSPSGTQPGDEQFF
TRBJ2-7	many	TRBD2	TRBV9	TGTGCCAGCAGCCCCCCGGGGGGGAGCGAGCAGTACTTC	CASSPPGGSEQYF
TRBJ1-2	-	-	TRBV12-3/TRBV12-4	TGTGCCAGCAGTGGGGGTATGGGAGACTATGGCTACACCTTC	CASSGGMGDYGYTF
TRBJ1-1	-	-	TRBV4-2	TGTGCCAGCAGCCAAGACCTTGTGCAGGATGGTTTCTTT	CASSQDLVQDGFF